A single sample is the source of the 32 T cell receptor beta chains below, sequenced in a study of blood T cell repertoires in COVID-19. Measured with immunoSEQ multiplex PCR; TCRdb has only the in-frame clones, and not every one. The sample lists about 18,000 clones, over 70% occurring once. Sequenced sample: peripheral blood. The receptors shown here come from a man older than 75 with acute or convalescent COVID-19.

CDR3 coding DNA: TGTGCCAGCAGCCATACAGGGGGCTTCGATGAGCAGTTCTTC. It specifies CASSHTGGFDEQFF. This sequence joins TRBV3-1 (or the pseudogene TRBV3-2) and TRBJ2-1; TRBD1 aligns across 9 bases. The CDR3 covers 14 residues. CDR1 and CDR2 from the germline V gene are LGHDT and YNNKEL (reference sequence). Trimming removed 3 bases from V and 8 bases from J; junction bases left unmatched: 5.

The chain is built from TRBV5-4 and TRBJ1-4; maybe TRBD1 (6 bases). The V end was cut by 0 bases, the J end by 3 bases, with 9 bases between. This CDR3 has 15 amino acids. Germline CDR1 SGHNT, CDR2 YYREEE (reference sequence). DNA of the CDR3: TGTGCCAGCAGCTTGGGGGGGCTTCCTAATGAAAAACTGTTTTTT. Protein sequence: CASSLGGLPNEKLFF.

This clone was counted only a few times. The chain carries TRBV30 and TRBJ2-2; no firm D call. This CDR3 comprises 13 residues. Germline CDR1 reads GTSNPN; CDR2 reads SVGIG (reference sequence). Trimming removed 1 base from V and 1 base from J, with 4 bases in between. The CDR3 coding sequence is TGTGCCTGGAGTGGGCAGAACACCGGGGAGCTGTTTTTT. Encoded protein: CAWSGQNTGELFF.

CDR3 amino acids: CASSTGLAAPVEQFF. CDR3 bases: TGTGCCAGCAGCACCGGACTAGCGGCGCCTGTCGAACAGTTCTTC. The chain joins TRBV7-9 to TRBJ2-1; 10 positions agree with TRBD2. J was trimmed by 13 bases and V by 5 bases; bases with no gene match: 14. Looked up from germline, CDR1 is SEHNR and CDR2 is FQNEAQ (reference sequence). This CDR3 spans 15 amino acids.

The CDR3 nucleotides read TGCGCCAGCAGCCAAGTTCCTCCGGGACAGGAAATCTATGGCTACACCTTC. Its translation is CASSQVPPGQEIYGYTF. This chain uses TRBV4-1 with TRBJ1-2; TRBD1 matches at 8 bases. This CDR3 comprises 17 residues. The ends lost 1 base at V and 4 bases at J; junction bases unmatched: 11. Germline lookup yields CDR1 MGHRA and CDR2 YSYEKL.

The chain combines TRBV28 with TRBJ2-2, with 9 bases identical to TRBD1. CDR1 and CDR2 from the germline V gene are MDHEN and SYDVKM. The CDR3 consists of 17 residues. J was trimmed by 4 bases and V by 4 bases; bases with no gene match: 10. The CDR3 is CASSSPGTGFATGELFF. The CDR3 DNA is TGTGCCAGCAGTTCTCCCGGGACAGGGTTCGCCACCGGGGAGCTGTTTTTT.

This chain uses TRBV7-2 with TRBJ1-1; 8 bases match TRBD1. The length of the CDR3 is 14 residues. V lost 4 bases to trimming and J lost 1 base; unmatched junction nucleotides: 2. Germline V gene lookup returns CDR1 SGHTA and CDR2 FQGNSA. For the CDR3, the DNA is TGTGCCAGCAGCTGGACAGGGACGAACACTGAAGCTTTCTTT. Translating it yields CASSWTGTNTEAFF.

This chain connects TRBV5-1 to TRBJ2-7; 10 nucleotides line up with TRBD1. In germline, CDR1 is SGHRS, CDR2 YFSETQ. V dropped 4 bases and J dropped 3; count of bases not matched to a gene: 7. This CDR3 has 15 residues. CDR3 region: CASSHGDRGGYEQYF. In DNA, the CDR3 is TGCGCCAGCAGCCACGGGGACAGGGGAGGCTACGAGCAGTACTTC. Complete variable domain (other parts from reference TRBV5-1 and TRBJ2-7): KAGVTQTPRYLIKTRGQQVTLSCSPISGHRSVSWYQQTPGQGLQFLFEYFSETQRNKGNFPGRFSGRQFSNSRSEMNVSTLELGDSALYLCASSHGDRGGYEQYFGPGTRLTVT.

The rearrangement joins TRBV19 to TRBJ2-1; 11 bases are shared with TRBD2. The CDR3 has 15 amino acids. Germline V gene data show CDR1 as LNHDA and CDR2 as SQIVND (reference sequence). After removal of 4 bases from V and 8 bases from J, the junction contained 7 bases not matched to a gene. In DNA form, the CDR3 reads TGTGCCAGTAGTAAGACTAGCGGGGACTTCGATGAGCAGTTCTTC. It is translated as CASSKTSGDFDEQFF. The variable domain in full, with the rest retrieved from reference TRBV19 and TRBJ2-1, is DGGITQSPKYLFRKEGQNVTLSCEQNLNHDAMYWYRQDPGQGLRLIYYSQIVNDFQKGDIAEGYSVSREKKESFPLTVTSAQKNPTAFYLCASSKTSGDFDEQFFGPGTRLTVL.

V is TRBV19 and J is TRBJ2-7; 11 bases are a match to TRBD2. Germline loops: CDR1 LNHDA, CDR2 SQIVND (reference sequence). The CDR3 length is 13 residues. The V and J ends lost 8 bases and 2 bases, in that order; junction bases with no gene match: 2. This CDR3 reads CASSLAGAYEQYF. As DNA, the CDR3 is TGTGCCAGTTCACTAGCGGGGGCCTACGAGCAGTACTTC. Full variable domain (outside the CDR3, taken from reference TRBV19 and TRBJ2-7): DGGITQSPKYLFRKEGQNVTLSCEQNLNHDAMYWYRQDPGQGLRLIYYSQIVNDFQKGDIAEGYSVSREKKESFPLTVTSAQKNPTAFYLCASSLAGAYEQYFGPGTRLTVT.

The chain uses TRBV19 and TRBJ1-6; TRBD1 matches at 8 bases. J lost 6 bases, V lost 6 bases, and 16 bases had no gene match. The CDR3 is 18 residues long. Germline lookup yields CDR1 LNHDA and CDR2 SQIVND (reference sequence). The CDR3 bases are TGTGCCAGTAGCACCTTGGGGGGACAGGTGACCGCTAATTCACCCCTCCACTTT. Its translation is CASSTLGGQVTANSPLHF.

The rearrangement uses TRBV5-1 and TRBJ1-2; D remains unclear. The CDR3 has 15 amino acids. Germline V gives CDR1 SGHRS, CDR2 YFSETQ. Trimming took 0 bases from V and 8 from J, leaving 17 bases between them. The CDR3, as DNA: TGCGCCAGCAGCTTGGCCGAGGGAATCTCGGGCGGCTACACCTTC. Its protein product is CASSLAEGISGGYTF.

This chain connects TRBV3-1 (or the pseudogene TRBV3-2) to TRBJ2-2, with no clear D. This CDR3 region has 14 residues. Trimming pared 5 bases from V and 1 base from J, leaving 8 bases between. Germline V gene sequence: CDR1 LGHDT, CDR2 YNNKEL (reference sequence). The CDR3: CASSTALNTGELFF. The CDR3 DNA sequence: TGTGCCAGCAGCACAGCACTGAACACCGGGGAGCTGTTTTTT.

CDR3 loop: CASSQDLVPTFNQPQHF. CDR3 in DNA: TGCGCCAGCAGCCAAGATCTAGTGCCCACCTTTAATCAGCCCCAGCATTTT. This sequence joins TRBV4-3 and TRBJ1-5; D gene uncertain. The V and J ends lost 0 bases and 4 bases respectively, with 16 bases between them. Germline CDR1 and CDR2: LGHNA and YSLEER. This CDR3 region has 17 residues.

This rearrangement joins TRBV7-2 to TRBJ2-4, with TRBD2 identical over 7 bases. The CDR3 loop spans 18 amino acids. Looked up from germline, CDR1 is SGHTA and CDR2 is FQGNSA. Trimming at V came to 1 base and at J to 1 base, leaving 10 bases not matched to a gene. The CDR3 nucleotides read TGTGCCAGCAGCTTAGAGTCAGGCGGGGGTTTGGCCAAAAACATTCAGTACTTC. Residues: CASSLESGGGLAKNIQYF.

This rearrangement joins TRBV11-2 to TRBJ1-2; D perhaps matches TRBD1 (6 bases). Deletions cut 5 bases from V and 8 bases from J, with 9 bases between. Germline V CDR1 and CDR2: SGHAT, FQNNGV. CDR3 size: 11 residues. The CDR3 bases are TGTGCCAGCAGCCCAGGGACAGGCTACACCTTC. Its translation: CASSPGTGYTF.

This CDR3 is CASSERGMNTGELFF. The CDR3 DNA follows: TGTGCCAGCAGTGAACGGGGGATGAACACCGGGGAGCTGTTTTTT. V is TRBV2 and J is TRBJ2-2; possibly TRBD2 for D (6 bases). Trimming pared 2 bases from V and 1 base from J, leaving 8 bases between. Germline V gives CDR1 SNHLY, CDR2 FYNNEI. The CDR3 runs to 15 residues.

The CDR3 spells CASNNPQGPANEKLFF. CDR3 nucleotides: TGCGCCAGCAACAATCCCCAGGGGCCCGCTAATGAAAAACTGTTTTTT. The chain recombines TRBV23-1 with TRBJ1-4, with a weak D call TRBD1 (6 bases). TRBV23-1 is an ORF, and what it does is uncertain. Trimming cost V 7 bases and J 3 bases, with 18 bases left between them. The CDR3 contains 16 residues.

The CDR3 region is CASSETGRKLFF. CDR3 DNA sequence: TGTGCCAGCAGCGAGACAGGGAGGAAACTGTTTTTT. V and J are TRBV7-9 and TRBJ1-4; 7 positions agree with TRBD1. J was trimmed by 11 bases and V by 5 bases; bases with no gene match: 5. The CDR3 runs 12 residues. The germline gives CDR1 SEHNR, CDR2 FQNEAQ (reference sequence).

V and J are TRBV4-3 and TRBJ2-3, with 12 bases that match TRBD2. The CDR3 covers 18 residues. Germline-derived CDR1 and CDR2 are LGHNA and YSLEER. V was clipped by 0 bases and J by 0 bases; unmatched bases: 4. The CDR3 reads CASSQDGTSGHSTDTQYF. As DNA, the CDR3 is TGCGCCAGCAGCCAAGATGGGACTAGCGGGCATAGCACAGATACGCAGTATTTT.

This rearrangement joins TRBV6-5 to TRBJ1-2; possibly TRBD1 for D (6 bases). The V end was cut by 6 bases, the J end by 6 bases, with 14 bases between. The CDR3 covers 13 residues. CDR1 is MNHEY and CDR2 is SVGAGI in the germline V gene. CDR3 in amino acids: CASSKQGFNGYTF. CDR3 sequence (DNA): TGTGCCAGCAGCAAACAGGGTTTCAATGGCTACACCTTC.

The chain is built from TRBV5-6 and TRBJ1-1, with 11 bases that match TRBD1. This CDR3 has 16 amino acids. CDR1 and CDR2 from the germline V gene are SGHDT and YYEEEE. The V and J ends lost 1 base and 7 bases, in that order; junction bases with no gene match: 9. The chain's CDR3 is CASSLLAGQGASEAFF. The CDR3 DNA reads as TGTGCCAGCAGCTTGCTGGCCGGACAGGGGGCAAGTGAAGCTTTCTTT.

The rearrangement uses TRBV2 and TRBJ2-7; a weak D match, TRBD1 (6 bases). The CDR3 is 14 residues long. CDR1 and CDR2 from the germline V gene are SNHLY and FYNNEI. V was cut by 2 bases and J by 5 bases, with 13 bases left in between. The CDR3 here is CASSEYRAADEQYF. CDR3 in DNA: TGTGCCAGCAGTGAATACAGGGCTGCGGACGAGCAGTACTTC.

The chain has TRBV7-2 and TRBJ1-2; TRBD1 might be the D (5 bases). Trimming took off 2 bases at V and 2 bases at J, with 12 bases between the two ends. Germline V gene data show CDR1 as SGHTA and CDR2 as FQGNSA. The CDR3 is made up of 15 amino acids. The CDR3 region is CASSLWVQGNYGYTF. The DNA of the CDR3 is TGTGCCAGCAGCTTATGGGTTCAGGGAAACTATGGCTACACCTTC.

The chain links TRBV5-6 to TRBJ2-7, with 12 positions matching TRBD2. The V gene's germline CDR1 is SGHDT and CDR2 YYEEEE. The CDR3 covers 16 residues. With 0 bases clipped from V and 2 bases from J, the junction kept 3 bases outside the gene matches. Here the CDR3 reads CASSLVGLAGPYEQYF. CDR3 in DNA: TGTGCCAGCAGCTTGGTTGGACTAGCGGGGCCCTACGAGCAGTACTTC.

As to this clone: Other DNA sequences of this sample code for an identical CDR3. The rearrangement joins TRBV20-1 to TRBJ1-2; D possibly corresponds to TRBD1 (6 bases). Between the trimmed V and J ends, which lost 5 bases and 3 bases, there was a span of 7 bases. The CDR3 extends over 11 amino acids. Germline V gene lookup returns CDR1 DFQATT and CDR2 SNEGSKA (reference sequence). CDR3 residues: CSASGDYGYTF. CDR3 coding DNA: TGCAGTGCTTCAGGGGACTATGGCTACACCTTC.

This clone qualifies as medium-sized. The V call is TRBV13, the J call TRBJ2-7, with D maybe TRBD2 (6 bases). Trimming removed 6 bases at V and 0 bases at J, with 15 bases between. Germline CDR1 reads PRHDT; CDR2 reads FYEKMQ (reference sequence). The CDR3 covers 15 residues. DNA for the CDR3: TGTGCCAGCAGGGATAGCGGACGAAGCTCCTACGAGCAGTACTTC. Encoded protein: CASRDSGRSSYEQYF.

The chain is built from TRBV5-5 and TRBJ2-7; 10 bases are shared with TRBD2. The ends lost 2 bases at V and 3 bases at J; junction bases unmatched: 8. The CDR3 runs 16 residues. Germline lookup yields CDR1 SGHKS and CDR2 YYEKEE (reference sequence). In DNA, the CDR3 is TGTGCCAGCAGCTTAAGGTCTAGCGGGGGATTCTACGAGCAGTACTTC. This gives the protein CASSLRSSGGFYEQYF. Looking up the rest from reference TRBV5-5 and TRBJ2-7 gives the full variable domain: DAGVTQSPTHLIKTRGQQVTLRCSPISGHKSVSWYQQVLGQGPQFIFQYYEKEERGRGNFPDRFSARQFPNYSSELNVNALLLGDSALYLCASSLRSSGGFYEQYFGPGTRLTVT.

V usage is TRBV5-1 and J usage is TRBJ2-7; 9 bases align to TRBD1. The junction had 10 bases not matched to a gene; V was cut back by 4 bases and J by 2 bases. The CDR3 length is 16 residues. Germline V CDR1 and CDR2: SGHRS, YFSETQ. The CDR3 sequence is CASSVSPGTGPYEQYF. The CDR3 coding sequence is TGCGCCAGCAGCGTATCACCCGGGACAGGGCCCTACGAGCAGTACTTC.

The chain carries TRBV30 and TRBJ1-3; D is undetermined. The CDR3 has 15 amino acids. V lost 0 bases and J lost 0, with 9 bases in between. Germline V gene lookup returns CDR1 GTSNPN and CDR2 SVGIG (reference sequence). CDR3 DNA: TGTGCCTGGAGTGTGTTGAACTTCTCTGGAAACACCATATATTTT. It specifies CAWSVLNFSGNTIYF. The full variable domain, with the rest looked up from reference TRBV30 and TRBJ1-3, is SQTIHQWPATLVQPVGSPLSLECTVEGTSNPNLYWYRQAAGRGLQLLFYSVGIGQISSEVPQNLSASRPQDRQFILSSKKLLLSDSGFYLCAWSVLNFSGNTIYFGEGSWLTVV.

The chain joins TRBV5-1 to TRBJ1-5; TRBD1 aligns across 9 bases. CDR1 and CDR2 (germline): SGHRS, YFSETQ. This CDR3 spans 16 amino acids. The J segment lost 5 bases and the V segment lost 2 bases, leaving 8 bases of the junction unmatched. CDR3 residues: CASSLTGQGTDQPQHF. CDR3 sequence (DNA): TGCGCCAGCAGCTTAACCGGACAGGGGACTGATCAGCCCCAGCATTTT.

The CDR3 DNA reads as TGTGCCAGCAGCTCGGGACAGGGAAACATTCAGTACTTC. This sequence encodes CASSSGQGNIQYF. This chain uses TRBV5-4 with TRBJ2-4; the match to TRBD1 covers 9 bases. The CDR3 totals 13 residues. The V gene's germline CDR1 is SGHNT and CDR2 YYREEE (reference sequence). The V segment lost 3 bases and the J segment 6 bases; nucleotides outside the gene matches: 1.